This TCR beta chain was captured by sequencing in a study of T-cell memory formation after mild COVID-19. V shed 8 bases and J shed 7 bases, with 11 bases lying between them. The CDR3 contains 12 residues. Germline V CDR1 and CDR2: KGHDR, SFDVKD. Libraries for TCRalpha and TCRbeta carried sample barcodes and unique molecular identifiers via 5'RACE. From the 5' RACE reads, TCRdb called clonotypes with MiXCR, one entry per CDR3 protein. The sample lists 350,000 to 450,000 distinct CDR3 sequences, 25% to 30% occurring once. Sample: PBMCs or a T cell subset sorted from them (not recorded which). The rearrangement joins TRBV24-1 to TRBJ2-1, with D perhaps matching TRBD2 (6 bases). The source is an adult woman who had mild COVID-19 (a few samples of this study predate the infection). Cell type and time point are not known. CDR3 nucleotide sequence: TGTGCCACCATGGGACTGCGGAATGAGCAGTTCTTC. Amino acid sequence: CATMGLRNEQFF.